A single sample gave rise to the 20 T cell receptor delta chains below, sequenced in a study of gammadelta T cells in human blood. TCRdb fed the RT-PCR reads into CATT to redo clone calling. The data show roughly 360 delta-chain clones, around 11% seen once. The source material was Vgamma9Vdelta2 gamma-delta T cells from adult blood. These receptors were obtained from a human donor.

This clone ranks as large (0.1 to 1%). This chain joins TRDV2 and TRDJ1, with D hard to call. V was cut by 0 bases and J by 7 bases, with 23 bases left in between. Looked up from germline, CDR1 is GEAIGNYY and CDR2 is EKD. This CDR3 contains 17 residues. CDR3 loop: CACDTVDGASQRGKLIF. CDR3 in DNA: TGTGCCTGTGACACCGTCGATGGAGCATCCCAAAGGGGTAAACTCATCTTT.

By share, this clone ranks as large. V and J are TRDV2 and TRDJ1, with D perhaps matching TRDD3 (5 bases). Per the germline V gene, CDR1 is GEAIGNYY and CDR2 is EKD. CDR3 length equals 16 residues. Trimming removed 3 bases at V and 0 bases at J, with 16 bases between. The DNA for the CDR3 is TGTGCCTGTGACGCGGTGGGGAGCCAATACACCGATAAACTCATCTTT. Translating gives CACDAVGSQYTDKLIF.

This clone has a handful of counts. TCRdb lists the protein of a much larger clone for this DNA, which differs at residue 16, so this is likely a read error; the protein given here is translated from the DNA itself. J is TRDJ1 and V is TRDV2, with 8 bases matching TRDD3. The length of the CDR3 is 18 residues. CDR1 is GEAIGNYY and CDR2 is EKD in the germline V gene. The chain's CDR3 is CACDTVMGDPEYTDKPIF. DNA for the CDR3: TGTGCCTGTGACACCGTCATGGGGGATCCGGAGTACACCGATAAACCCATCTTT.

With regard to this clone: This sequence is one base from a far larger clone and is likely a read error. The same CDR3 is also encoded by other DNA sequences in this sample. This chain uses TRDV2 with TRDJ1, with 10 bases aligning to TRDD3. The CDR3 is 15 amino acids. The germline V gene has CDR1 GEAIGNYY and CDR2 EKD. Here the CDR3 DNA reads TGTGCCTGCGACACTATTGGGGGATACCCCCATAAACTCATCTTT. Residues: CACDTIGGYPHKLIF.

Worth noting for this clone: The amino acid sequence in TCRdb belongs to a much larger clone and departs from this DNA's translation at residue 13, likely a sequencing read error; the sequence shown is translated from the DNA. V and J are TRDV2 and TRDJ1; 11 bases map to TRDD3. The CDR3 sequence is 18 residues long. V dropped 0 bases and J dropped 4; count of bases not matched to a gene: 12. Looked up from germline, CDR1 is GEAIGNYY and CDR2 is EKD. CDR3: CACDTLPTGGYHNDKLIF. CDR3 in DNA: TGTGCCTGTGACACCCTCCCTACTGGGGGATATCACAACGATAAACTCATCTTT.

In its sample, this clone ranks as large. The chain couples TRDV2 to TRDJ3; 9 bases fit TRDD3. Germline assignment: CDR1 GEAIGNYY and CDR2 EKD. Losses at the gene ends were 3 bases for V and 1 base for J; bases not matched to a gene: 6. There are 18 residues in the CDR3. CDR3 nucleotides: TGTGCCTGTGACGCGCTGGGGGATGGGTCCTGGGACACCCGACAGATGTTTTTC. It is translated as CACDALGDGSWDTRQMFF.

By proportion, this clone is large. V gene TRDV2 combines with J gene TRDJ1; 7 nucleotides agree with TRDD3. Germline loops: CDR1 GEAIGNYY, CDR2 EKD. The junction had 12 bases not matched to a gene; V was cut back by 0 bases and J by 0 bases. This CDR3 has 18 residues. CDR3 loop: CACDTLIRDTWYTDKLIF. DNA for the CDR3: TGTGCCTGTGACACCCTGATCAGGGATACCTGGTACACCGATAAACTCATCTTT.

Relative to its sample, this clone is hyperexpanded. This rearrangement joins TRDV2 to TRDJ1, with 11 bases that match TRDD3. The CDR3 is 18 amino acids. CDR1 is GEAIGNYY, CDR2 EKD, per germline. Germline trimming cut 0 bases from V and 0 bases from J; bases unmatched to any gene: 8. As DNA, the CDR3 is TGTGCCTGTGACACCCTCCCTACTGGGGGATATCACACCGATAAACTCATCTTT. Amino acids: CACDTLPTGGYHTDKLIF.

The chain has TRDV2 and TRDJ3; a possible D gene is TRDD3 (5 bases). CDR3 length: 16 amino acids. Trimming took off 0 bases at V and 5 bases at J, with 10 bases between the two ends. The germline gives CDR1 GEAIGNYY, CDR2 EKD. The CDR3 DNA reads TGTGCCTGTGACACCGTTGGGGACGGGGACACCCGACAGATGTTTTTC. Translation gives CACDTVGDGDTRQMFF.

Notes on this clone: Only one base separates this from a far larger clonotype, so it likely reflects a read error. Additional DNA sequences in this sample encode the identical CDR3. V and J are TRDV2 and TRDJ1; the match to TRDD3 covers 7 bases. The CDR3 covers 18 residues. Germline V gene data show CDR1 as GEAIGNYY and CDR2 as EKD. Germline trimming cut 1 base from V and 0 bases from J; bases unmatched to any gene: 13. The CDR3 DNA follows: TGTGCCTGTGACACTGTCCTGGGGGGCCCCGAGGACACCGATAAACTCATCTTT. Translating gives CACDTVLGGPEDTDKLIF.

This clone is deemed large. The chain has TRDV2 and TRDJ1, with 8 bases that match TRDD3. The CDR3 length is 19 residues. Germline V gene lookup returns CDR1 GEAIGNYY and CDR2 EKD. Trimming removed 3 bases from V and 0 bases from J; junction bases left unmatched: 17. CDR3 nucleotide sequence: TGTGCCTGTGACCCTATTAGCCTACTGGGGGGGGACGACACCGATAAACTCATCTTT. Amino acids: CACDPISLLGGDDTDKLIF.

Judged by abundance, this clone is hyperexpanded (1% or more). The identical CDR3 is also encoded by other nucleotide sequences in the sample. The rearrangement joins TRDV2 to TRDJ3; 9 bases line up with TRDD3. CDR3 length: 25 residues. V dropped 3 bases and J dropped 0; count of bases not matched to a gene: 26. From germline, CDR1 is GEAIGNYY and CDR2 EKD. The CDR3 coding sequence is TGTGCCTGTGACCCATTGGGGGATAGACTCCCCTCCCCTCACGCCGCCTCCTGGGACACCCGACAGATGTTTTTC. Its translation: CACDPLGDRLPSPHAASWDTRQMFF.

Only a few counts were recorded for this clone. TCRdb's protein, taken from a much larger clone, differs from this DNA's translation at residue 5, likely owing to a read error; the protein displayed comes from the DNA. The rearrangement links TRDV2 to TRDJ1; possibly TRDD1 or TRDD3 for D (7 bases each). The germline V and J ends were trimmed by 3 bases and 0 bases, with 25 bases remaining between them. The length of the CDR3 is 19 residues. Germline assignment: CDR1 GEAIGNYY and CDR2 EKD. The CDR3 DNA reads as TGTGCCTGTGACTCCGTGAGTGGGGGAAATAGGAGGTACACCGATAAACTCATCTTT. This encodes CACDSVSGGNRRYTDKLIF.

Within the sample, this clone is large (0.1 to 1%). The gene calls are TRDV2 and TRDJ3; 9 positions match TRDD3. The germline CDR1 and CDR2 sequences are GEAIGNYY and EKD. This CDR3 region has 20 residues. V gave up 0 bases and J gave up 2 bases; unmatched junction bases: 10. For the CDR3, the DNA is TGTGCCTGTGACACCGGCTGGGGGATCCCGCCTACCTGGGACACCCGACAGATGTTTTTC. This translates into CACDTGWGIPPTWDTRQMFF.

A word on this clone: TCRdb's listed protein matches a much larger clone and diverges from this DNA's translation at residue 7, likely through a read error; the protein shown comes from the DNA. V and J are TRDV2 and TRDJ1; 8 bases match TRDD3. The ends lost 0 bases at V and 0 bases at J; junction bases unmatched: 11. The germline V gene encodes CDR1 GEAIGNYY and CDR2 EKD. This CDR3 contains 18 residues. CDR3 bases: TGTGCCTGTGACACCGTCGTGGGGGATCCGGAGTACACCGATAAACTCATCTTT. Its protein product is CACDTVVGDPEYTDKLIF.

In this sample, this clone turned up a few times. A far more abundant clone sits one base away, making this likely a read error. Other nucleotide sequences from this sample produce the same CDR3. The rearrangement uses TRDV2 and TRDJ1, with 12 bases fitting TRDD3. The ends lost 5 bases at V and 4 bases at J; junction bases unmatched: 16. Germline CDR1 GEAIGNYY, CDR2 EKD. This CDR3 spans 18 amino acids. The CDR3 region has the DNA TGTGCCTGTGTACCACTTAAACTGGGGGATACCGTCGGCGATAAACTCATCTTT. Its translation: CACVPLKLGDTVGDKLIF.

This clone counts as large (0.1 to 1%). The chain combines TRDV2 with TRDJ3; TRDD3 matches at 9 bases. Germline V CDR1 and CDR2: GEAIGNYY, EKD. The CDR3 is made up of 22 amino acids. Unmatched junction bases numbered 16, after V lost 1 base and J lost 1 base. CDR3 sequence: CACDTLVLGEPFTSWDTRQMFF. The CDR3 region has the DNA TGTGCCTGTGACACTTTGGTACTGGGGGAGCCCTTCACGTCCTGGGACACCCGACAGATGTTTTTC.

As regards this clone: A far larger clone lies a single base away; this is likely a read error. The sample carries other DNA sequences with the same CDR3. This chain connects TRDV2 to TRDJ1; 7 nucleotides align to TRDD3. Looked up from germline, CDR1 is GEAIGNYY and CDR2 is EKD. V shed 1 base, J shed 0 bases, and the junction held 13 bases outside the gene matches. The CDR3 spans 18 residues. CDR3 in amino acids: CACDTLEKILGYTDKLIF. The CDR3 nucleotides are TGTGCCTGTGACACACTCGAAAAAATACTGGGGTACACCGATAAACTCATCTTT.

By frequency in the sample, this clone is large. The chain couples TRDV2 to TRDJ1; 13 bases map to TRDD3. From germline, CDR1 is GEAIGNYY and CDR2 EKD. J gave up 0 bases and V 3 bases, and 27 bases lay outside the gene matches. The CDR3 spans 24 residues. The CDR3 here is CACDGIVLGDTGARGGRYTDKLIF. In DNA, the CDR3 is TGTGCCTGTGACGGAATTGTACTGGGGGATACGGGGGCCCGGGGTGGTAGGTACACCGATAAACTCATCTTT.

The chain combines TRAV38-2/DV8 with TRDJ1; 8 bases are a match to TRDD3. Germline V CDR1 and CDR2: TSESDYY, QEAYKQQN. Unmatched junction bases numbered 19, after V lost 2 bases and J lost 7 bases. The CDR3 is made up of 18 amino acids. The CDR3 bases are TGTGCTTATAGGAGTTCCCTACGAGGTAATACTGGGGGTATTAAACTCATCTTT. It encodes CAYRSSLRGNTGGIKLIF.